The clone carrying this T cell receptor beta chain was recorded at least ten times. The antigen is undetermined. The data were obtained in a study of T cell repertoires in cytomegalovirus infection. Using its own MiXCR run on the reads, TCRdb lists one record per CDR3 protein. The data show under 850,000 distinct CDR3 sequences, 33% seen once. The CDR3 runs 16 residues. CDR1 and CDR2 from the germline V gene are SGHVS and FNYEAQ. V shed 4 bases and J shed 3 bases, with 19 bases lying between them. V and J are TRBV7-6 and TRBJ2-7; the D gene is possibly TRBD1 (6 bases). The TCR was taken from a human donor in good health (CMV status not recorded). Some clones in this sample may be carry-over from other donors' samples. The material sequenced was cultured PBMCs, taken from culture after CMV antigen stimulation. CDR3 in DNA: TGTGCCAGCAGCTCTGCGCAGGGGACGACCCTCTACGAGCAGTACTTC. It specifies CASSSAQGTTLYEQYF.